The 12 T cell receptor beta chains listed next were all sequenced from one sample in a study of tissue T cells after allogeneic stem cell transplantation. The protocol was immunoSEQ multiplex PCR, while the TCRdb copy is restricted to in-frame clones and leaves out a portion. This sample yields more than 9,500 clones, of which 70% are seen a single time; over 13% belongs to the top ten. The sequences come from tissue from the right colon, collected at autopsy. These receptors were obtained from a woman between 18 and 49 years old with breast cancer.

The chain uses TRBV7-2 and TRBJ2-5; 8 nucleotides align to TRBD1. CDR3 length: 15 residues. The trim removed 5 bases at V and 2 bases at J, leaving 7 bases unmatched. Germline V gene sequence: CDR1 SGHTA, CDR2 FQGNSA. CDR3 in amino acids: CASSPDRDRQETQYF. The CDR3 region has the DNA TGTGCCAGCAGCCCCGACCGGGACAGGCAAGAGACCCAGTACTTC.

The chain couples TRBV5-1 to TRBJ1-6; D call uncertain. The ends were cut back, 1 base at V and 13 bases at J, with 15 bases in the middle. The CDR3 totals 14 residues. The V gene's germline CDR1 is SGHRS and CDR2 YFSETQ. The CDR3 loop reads CASSLSREGSPLHF. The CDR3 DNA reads TGCGCCAGCAGCTTGAGTCGGGAGGGTTCCCCCCTCCACTTT.

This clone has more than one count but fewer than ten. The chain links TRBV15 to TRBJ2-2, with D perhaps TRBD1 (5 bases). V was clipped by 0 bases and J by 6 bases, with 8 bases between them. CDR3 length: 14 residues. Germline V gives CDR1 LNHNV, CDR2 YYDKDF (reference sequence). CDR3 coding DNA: TGTGCCACCAGCAGAGACAGGGCGGCCGGGGAGCTGTTTTTT. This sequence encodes CATSRDRAAGELFF.

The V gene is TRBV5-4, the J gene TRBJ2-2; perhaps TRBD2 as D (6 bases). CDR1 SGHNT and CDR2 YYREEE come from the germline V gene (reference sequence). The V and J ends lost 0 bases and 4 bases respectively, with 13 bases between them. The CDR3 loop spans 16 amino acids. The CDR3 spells CASSLELAMGTGELFF. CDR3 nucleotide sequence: TGTGCCAGCAGCTTGGAACTAGCAATGGGCACCGGGGAGCTGTTTTTT. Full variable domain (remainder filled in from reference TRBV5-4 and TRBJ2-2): ETGVTQSPTHLIKTRGQQVTLRCSSQSGHNTVSWYQQALGQGPQFIFQYYREEENGRGNFPPRFSGLQFPNYSSELNVNALELDDSALYLCASSLELAMGTGELFFGEGSRLTVL.

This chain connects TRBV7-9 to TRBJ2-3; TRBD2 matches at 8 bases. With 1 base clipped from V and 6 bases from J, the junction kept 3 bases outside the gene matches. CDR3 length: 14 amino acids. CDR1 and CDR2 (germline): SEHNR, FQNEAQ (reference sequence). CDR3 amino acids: CASSLDGGADTQYF. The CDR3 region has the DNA TGTGCCAGCAGCTTAGACGGGGGGGCGGATACGCAGTATTTT.

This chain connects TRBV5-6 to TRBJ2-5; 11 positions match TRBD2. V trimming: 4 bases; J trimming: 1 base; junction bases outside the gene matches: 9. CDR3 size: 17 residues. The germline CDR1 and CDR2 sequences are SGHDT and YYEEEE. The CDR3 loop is CASSRISGRGTQETQYF. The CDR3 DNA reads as TGTGCCAGCAGCAGGATTAGCGGGAGGGGGACCCAAGAGACCCAGTACTTC.

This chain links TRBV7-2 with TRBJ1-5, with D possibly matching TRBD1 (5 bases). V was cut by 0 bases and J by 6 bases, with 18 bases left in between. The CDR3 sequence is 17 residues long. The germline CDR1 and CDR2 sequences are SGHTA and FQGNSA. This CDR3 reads CASSLAPGGDVGQPQHF. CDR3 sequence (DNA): TGTGCCAGCAGCTTAGCTCCCGGAGGGGATGTCGGTCAGCCCCAGCATTTT.

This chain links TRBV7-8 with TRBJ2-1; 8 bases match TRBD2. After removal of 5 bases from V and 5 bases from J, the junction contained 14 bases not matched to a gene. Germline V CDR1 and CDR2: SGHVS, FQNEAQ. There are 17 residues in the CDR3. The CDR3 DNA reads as TGTGCCAGCAGCATCCCCCGGAGGGGTAGCGGGAACAATGAGCAGTTCTTC. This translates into CASSIPRRGSGNNEQFF.

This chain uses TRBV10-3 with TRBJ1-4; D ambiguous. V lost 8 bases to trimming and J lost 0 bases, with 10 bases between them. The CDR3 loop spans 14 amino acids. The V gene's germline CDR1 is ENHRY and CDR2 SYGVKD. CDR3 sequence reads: CAIADGTTNEKLFF. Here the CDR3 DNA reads TGTGCCATCGCCGACGGGACAACTAATGAAAAACTGTTTTTT.

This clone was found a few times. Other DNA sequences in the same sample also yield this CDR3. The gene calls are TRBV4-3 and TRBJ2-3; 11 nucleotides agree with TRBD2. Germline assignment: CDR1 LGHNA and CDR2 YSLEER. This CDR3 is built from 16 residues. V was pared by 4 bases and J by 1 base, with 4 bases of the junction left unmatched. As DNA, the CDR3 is TGCGCCAGCAGCCTAAATAGCGGGGGGGGCACAGATACGCAGTATTTT. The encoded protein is CASSLNSGGGTDTQYF.

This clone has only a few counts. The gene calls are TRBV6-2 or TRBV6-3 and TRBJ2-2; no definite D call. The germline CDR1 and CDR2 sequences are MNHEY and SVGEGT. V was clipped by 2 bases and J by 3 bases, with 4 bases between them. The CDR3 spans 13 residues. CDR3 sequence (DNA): TGTGCCAGCAGTTACAGGGACACCGGGGAGCTGTTTTTT. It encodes CASSYRDTGELFF.

The CDR3 region has the DNA TGTGCCAGCAGTTACGGGACAGAGACCTACGAGCAGTACTTC. Protein: CASSYGTETYEQYF. This sequence joins TRBV6-2 or TRBV6-3 and TRBJ2-7; 7 bases agree with TRBD1. V dropped 2 bases and J dropped 2; count of bases not matched to a gene: 3. The CDR3 is 14 amino acids. CDR1 and CDR2 (germline): MNHEY, SVGEGT.